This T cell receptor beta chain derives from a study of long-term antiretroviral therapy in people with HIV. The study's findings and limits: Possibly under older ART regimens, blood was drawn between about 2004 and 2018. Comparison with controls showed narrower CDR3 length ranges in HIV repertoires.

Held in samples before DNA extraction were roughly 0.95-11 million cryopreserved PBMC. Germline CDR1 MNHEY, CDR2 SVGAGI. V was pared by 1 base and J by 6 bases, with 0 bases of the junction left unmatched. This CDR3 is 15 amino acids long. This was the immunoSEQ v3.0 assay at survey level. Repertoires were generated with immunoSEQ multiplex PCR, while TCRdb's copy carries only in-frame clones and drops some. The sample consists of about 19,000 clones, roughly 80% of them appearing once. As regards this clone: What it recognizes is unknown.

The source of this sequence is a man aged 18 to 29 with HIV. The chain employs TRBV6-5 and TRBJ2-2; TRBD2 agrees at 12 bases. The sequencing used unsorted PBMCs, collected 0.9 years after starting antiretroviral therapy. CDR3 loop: CASSYWTSGAGELFF. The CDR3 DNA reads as TGTGCCAGCAGTTACTGGACTAGCGGGGCCGGGGAGCTGTTTTTT.